The rows below give T cell receptor beta chains drawn from one sample of a study of T cell responses to AZD1222 COVID-19 vaccine. TCRdb's copy holds only in-frame clones and misses some; the assay was immunoSEQ multiplex PCR. Among 130,000 or so clones listed, 90% to 95% were seen once. The input for sequencing was peripheral blood, taken on day 0 of AZD1222 vaccination. Receptors originate from an adult in good health. Each CDR3 is given with its conserved first and last residue. Each record gives: clone size, D gene, V gene, J gene, CDR3 protein, CDR3 DNA. A D gene is named only where the DNA matches it firmly. Some rows have no size entry. The others give once, few or many, or a class for an expanded clone.

>once|.|TRBV9|TRBJ2-3
CASSVDWAGTDTQYF
TGTGCCAGCAGCGTAGATTGGGCAGGGACGGATACGCAGTATTTT
>.|.|TRBV5-1|TRBJ1-1
CASSLAVQRATEAFF
TGCGCCAGCAGCTTGGCGGTACAGCGGGCCACTGAAGCTTTCTTT
>.|TRBD1|TRBV19|TRBJ1-1
CASSIRGTGINTEAFF
TGTGCCAGTAGTATTAGAGGGACAGGGATAAACACTGAAGCTTTCTTT
>few|.|TRBV28|TRBJ2-1
CASSPGNEQFF
TGTGCCAGCAGTCCAGGCAATGAGCAGTTCTTC
>.|TRBD2|TRBV7-2|TRBJ2-7
CASSFGLAATYEQYF
TGTGCCAGCAGCTTCGGACTAGCGGCTACCTACGAGCAGTACTTC
>few|.|TRBV29-1|TRBJ1-2
CSVAEGWYGYTF
TGCAGCGTTGCGGAGGGATGGTATGGCTACACCTTC
>.|.|TRBV2|TRBJ1-4
CASSEAEVRTREKLFF
TGTGCCAGCAGTGAAGCGGAGGTCCGGACACGAGAAAAACTGTTTTTT
>.|TRBD2|TRBV6-4|TRBJ2-3
CASSAGTSHTDTQYF
TGTGCCAGCAGTGCCGGGACTAGCCACACAGATACGCAGTATTTT
>.|.|TRBV11-2|TRBJ1-6
CASSPDGSPLHF
TGTGCCAGCAGCCCCGACGGTTCACCCCTCCACTTT
>.|.|TRBV28|TRBJ2-7
CAWGRRSYEQYF
TGTGCCTGGGGCAGGCGATCCTACGAGCAGTACTTC
>.|.|TRBV11-2|TRBJ1-2
CASSLDRRATYGYTF
TGTGCCAGCAGCTTAGATCGGCGAGCGACCTATGGCTACACCTTC
>.|.|TRBV3-1/TRBV3-2|TRBJ1-1
CASSFTENTEAFF
TGTGCCAGCAGCTTTACGGAGAACACTGAAGCTTTCTTT
>.|.|TRBV7-9|TRBJ2-1
CASSLALVGYNEQFF
TGTGCCAGCAGCTTAGCCCTAGTTGGGTACAATGAGCAGTTCTTC
>.|.|TRBV15|TRBJ2-1
CATSRVREQFF
TGTGCCACCAGCAGAGTGAGAGAGCAGTTCTTC
>once|.|TRBV6-5|TRBJ2-1
CASGRGGLYEQFF
TGTGCCAGCGGGAGGGGGGGGCTATATGAGCAGTTCTTC
>.|.|TRBV4-1|TRBJ2-7
CASSQEGQGWYEQYF
TGCGCCAGCAGCCAAGAGGGTCAGGGTTGGTACGAGCAGTACTTC
>.|TRBD1|TRBV6-2/TRBV6-3|TRBJ2-3
CASSRDRATDTQYF
TGTGCCAGCAGTCGGGACAGGGCCACAGATACGCAGTATTTT
>.|TRBD2|TRBV7-6|TRBJ2-1
CASSSSGTSGIPGQFF
TGTGCCAGCAGCTCCTCCGGGACTAGCGGGATCCCAGGGCAGTTCTTC
>.|TRBD1|TRBV9|TRBJ2-2
CASSFGQGTGELFF
TGTGCCAGCAGCTTCGGACAGGGCACCGGGGAGCTGTTTTTT
>.|.|TRBV5-6|TRBJ1-4
CASSRAFNEKLFF
TGTGCCAGCAGCCGTGCGTTTAATGAAAAACTGTTTTTT
>.|.|TRBV30|TRBJ1-2
CAWSPWTDGYTF
TGTGCCTGGAGCCCATGGACTGATGGCTACACCTTC
>few|TRBD2|TRBV7-9|TRBJ2-3
CASSLGRGFSDTQYF
TGTGCCAGCAGCTTAGGGCGGGGGTTCTCAGATACGCAGTATTTT
>.|.|TRBV5-4|TRBJ1-1
CASSSQMGGNTEAFF
TGTGCCAGCAGCTCACAAATGGGAGGGAACACTGAAGCTTTCTTT
>.|.|TRBV14|TRBJ2-1
CASSQEPGPSYNEQFF
TGTGCCAGCAGCCAAGAACCGGGACCCAGCTACAATGAGCAGTTCTTC
>.|.|TRBV18|TRBJ1-1
CASSRREENTEAFF
TGTGCCAGCTCACGCCGGGAGGAAAACACTGAAGCTTTCTTT
>.|.|TRBV7-3|TRBJ1-1
CASTNSGEYTEAFF
TGTGCCAGCACCAACTCAGGGGAGTACACTGAAGCTTTCTTT
>.|.|TRBV5-1|TRBJ1-1
CASRIGSPNTEAFF
TGCGCCAGCAGGATCGGGTCCCCGAACACTGAAGCTTTCTTT
>once|.|TRBV6-2/TRBV6-3|TRBJ2-7
CASSPTGPGLYEQYF
TGTGCCAGCAGCCCAACGGGACCCGGCCTCTACGAGCAGTACTTC
>few|TRBD1|TRBV28|TRBJ2-1
CASSQGQGFLSFSYNEQFF
TGTGCCAGCAGTCAAGGACAGGGTTTTCTTTCTTTTTCCTACAATGAGCAGTTCTTC
>.|TRBD1|TRBV30|TRBJ1-5
CAWRKQGGSQPQHF
TGTGCCTGGAGAAAGCAGGGGGGCAGTCAGCCCCAGCATTTT
>.|.|TRBV6-5|TRBJ2-4
CASRPGAKNIQYF
TGTGCCAGCCGACCTGGAGCCAAAAACATTCAGTACTTC
>.|.|TRBV6-5|TRBJ2-1
CASSRPLHNEQFF
TGTGCCAGCAGTCGCCCCCTCCACAATGAGCAGTTCTTC
>once|.|TRBV4-3|TRBJ1-4
CASSSGAGANEKLFF
TGCGCCAGCAGCTCTGGGGCAGGGGCTAATGAAAAACTGTTTTTT
>.|TRBD1|TRBV20-1|TRBJ1-3
CSASGNRGQSGNTIYF
TGCAGTGCTAGTGGCAACAGGGGGCAATCTGGAAACACCATATATTTT
>.|TRBD1|TRBV15|TRBJ1-1
CATTDRAPEAFF
TGTGCCACCACGGACAGGGCGCCTGAAGCTTTCTTT
>.|.|TRBV6-5|TRBJ1-5
CASRGDGHSNQPQHF
TGTGCCAGCAGAGGGGACGGTCATAGCAATCAGCCCCAGCATTTT
>.|.|TRBV12-3/TRBV12-4|TRBJ2-7
CASSLTHEQYF
TGTGCCAGCAGTTTAACTCACGAGCAGTACTTC
>.|.|TRBV4-1|TRBJ1-2
CASSQVQGGDYGYTF
TGCGCCAGCAGCCAAGTCCAGGGAGGAGATTATGGCTACACCTTC
>.|.|TRBV4-3|TRBJ1-2
CASSQDPLKGIGYTF
TGCGCCAGCAGCCAAGATCCCTTAAAGGGAATTGGCTACACCTTC
>.|.|TRBV5-4|TRBJ1-2
CASSLFPWEGRSDGYTF
TGTGCCAGCAGCTTGTTCCCATGGGAGGGCCGATCGGATGGCTACACCTTC
>.|TRBD1|TRBV28|TRBJ2-7
CASSWDRDRGRYEQYF
TGTGCCAGCAGTTGGGATCGGGACAGGGGGCGCTACGAGCAGTACTTC
>.|TRBD2|TRBV6-4|TRBJ2-1
CASSDGTSGNEQFF
TGTGCCAGCAGTGACGGGACTAGCGGCAATGAGCAGTTCTTC